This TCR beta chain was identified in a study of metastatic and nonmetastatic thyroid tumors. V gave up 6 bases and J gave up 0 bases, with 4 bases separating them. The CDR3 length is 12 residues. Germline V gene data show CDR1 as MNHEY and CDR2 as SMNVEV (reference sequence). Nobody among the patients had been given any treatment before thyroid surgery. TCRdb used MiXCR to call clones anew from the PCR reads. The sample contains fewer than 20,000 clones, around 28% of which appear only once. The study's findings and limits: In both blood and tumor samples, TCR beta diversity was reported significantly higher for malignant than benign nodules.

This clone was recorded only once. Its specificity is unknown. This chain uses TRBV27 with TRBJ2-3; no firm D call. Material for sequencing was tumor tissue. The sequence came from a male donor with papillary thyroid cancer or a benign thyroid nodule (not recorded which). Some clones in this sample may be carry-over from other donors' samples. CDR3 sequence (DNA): TGTGCCAGCAGCTTCAGCACAGATACGCAGTATTTT. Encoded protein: CASSFSTDTQYF.